This T cell receptor (beta chain) was recovered during a study of type 1 and type 2 diabetes patients. Study results and caveats: A median of one highly-expanded CD4+ clone, covering approximately 4.1% of reads, occurred in type 2 diabetes. Age and gender were not matched between study groups, possibly biasing interpretation.

Amplification started from genomic DNA. Multiplex PCR with 30 forward and 13 reverse primers amplified the TCR beta CDR3. MiXCR, applied by TCRdb to the multiplex PCR reads, yields one record per CDR3 protein. The sample has about 290,000 distinct CDR3 sequences; approximately 50% are singletons. CDR3 length equals 15 residues. CDR1 is SNHLY and CDR2 is FYNNEI in the germline V gene. Regarding this clonotype: Its antigen is not identified. Germline is not matched at one junction end, which may reflect a read error.

The sequenced sample was peripheral blood mononuclear cells (PBMCs). The sequence was obtained from a man between 18 and 29 years old with type 2 diabetes. The rearrangement uses TRBV2 and TRBJ2-2, with D unresolved. CDR3 in DNA: TGCGCCAGCAGCCCCGTTACGCGAAGCACCGGGGAGCTGTTTTTT. Residues: CASSPVTRSTGELFF.